The 28 T cell receptor beta chains reported below all come from one sample, sequenced in a study of T cell responses to AZD1222 COVID-19 vaccine. The method was immunoSEQ multiplex PCR; TCRdb's version includes in-frame clones alone and lacks a portion of them. The data contain about 110,000 clones, nearly 90% of them singletons. The sample was peripheral blood, taken on day 0 of AZD1222 vaccination. These receptors all stem from an adult in good health.

The chain carries TRBV14 and TRBJ2-1, with 12 bases lining up with TRBD2. V shed 1 base and J 8 bases; nucleotides not matched to a gene: 3. Germline CDR1 and CDR2: SGHDN and FVKESK. This CDR3 spans 15 amino acids. This CDR3 is CASSQGLAGEDEQFF. In DNA form, the CDR3 reads TGTGCCAGCAGCCAAGGACTAGCGGGAGAGGATGAGCAGTTCTTC.

This chain links TRBV7-2 with TRBJ2-1, with 10 bases aligning to TRBD2. V shed 2 bases and J 4 bases; nucleotides not matched to a gene: 5. Germline V gene lookup returns CDR1 SGHTA and CDR2 FQGNSA. The CDR3 has 16 amino acids. Written as DNA, the CDR3 is TGTGCCAGCAGCTTATCTCGGACTAGCGGTTACAATGAGCAGTTCTTC. This gives the protein CASSLSRTSGYNEQFF.

The genes are TRBV5-8 and TRBJ1-4, with 8 bases identical to TRBD1. CDR3 length: 16 amino acids. CDR1 is SGHTS, CDR2 YDEGEE, per germline. The V and J ends lost 4 bases and 4 bases, in that order; junction bases with no gene match: 9. CDR3 sequence reads: CASSPRVTGDNEKLFF. CDR3 bases: TGTGCCAGCAGCCCCCGGGTGACAGGGGATAATGAAAAACTGTTTTTT.

This clone has a single count. J is TRBJ1-6 and V is TRBV6-5; D possibly corresponds to TRBD1 (6 bases). With 6 bases removed from V and 9 bases from J, the gap between germline ends came to 15 bases. Germline-derived CDR1 and CDR2 are MNHEY and SVGAGI. This CDR3 is built from 14 residues. The CDR3 bases are TGTGCCAGCAGCCCCCCCCTAGGGGGTTCACCCCTCCACTTT. Its protein product is CASSPPLGGSPLHF.

This clone was observed a single time. The rearrangement uses TRBV18 and TRBJ1-1; perhaps TRBD1 as D (5 bases). The V end was cut by 2 bases, the J end by 7 bases, with 14 bases between. Germline CDR1 KGHSH, CDR2 LQKENI. The CDR3 contains 14 residues. The DNA for the CDR3 is TGTGCCAGCTCACCATTGCCGGGGGGGAATGAAGCTTTCTTT. This gives the protein CASSPLPGGNEAFF. Based on the CDR3 plus reference TRBV18 and TRBJ1-1, the full variable domain is NAGVMQNPRHLVRRRGQEARLRCSPMKGHSHVYWYRQLPEEGLKFMVYLQKENIIDESGMPKERFSAEFPKEGPSILRIQQVVRGDSAAYFCASSPLPGGNEAFFGQGTRLTVV.

The V and J genes are TRBV7-3 and TRBJ2-5; tentatively, D is TRBD2 (5 bases). Germline V gives CDR1 SGHTA, CDR2 FQGTGA. V gave up 5 bases and J gave up 4 bases, with 17 bases separating them. CDR3 size: 15 residues. The CDR3 DNA follows: TGTGCCAGCAGCCCCACCCTAAGCGGAAGAGAGACCCAGTACTTC. Its protein is CASSPTLSGRETQYF.

This clone has only one observation. Other nucleotide sequences in the sample specify the same CDR3. The rearrangement uses TRBV20-1 and TRBJ2-1, with no clear D. CDR3 size: 14 residues. Germline V lookup: CDR1 DFQATT, CDR2 SNEGSKA (reference sequence). The germline V and J ends were trimmed by 3 bases and 3 bases, with 12 bases remaining between them. The CDR3 DNA reads TGCAGTGCTAGTATTGGAGCTAGCTACAATGAGCAGTTCTTC. The encoded protein is CSASIGASYNEQFF.

As to this clone: The identical CDR3 is also encoded by other nucleotide sequences in the sample. The chain joins TRBV6-6 to TRBJ1-3, with D tentatively TRBD1 (5 bases). Germline assignment: CDR1 MNHNY and CDR2 SVGAGI (reference sequence). CDR3 size: 15 residues. Trimming took off 6 bases at V and 4 bases at J, with 16 bases between the two ends. DNA for the CDR3: TGTGCCAGCAGCCCCCGGGGGGGTTCGGGAAACACCATATATTTT. Amino acid sequence: CASSPRGGSGNTIYF.

The rearrangement uses TRBV19 and TRBJ2-6; perhaps TRBD1 as D (5 bases). Germline CDR1 is LNHDA and CDR2 is SQIVND (reference sequence). Trimming stripped 6 bases from V and 0 bases from J, with 21 bases between. CDR3 length: 19 residues. Here the CDR3 reads CASSKYTPGIYSGANVLTF. The CDR3, as DNA: TGTGCCAGTAGCAAGTACACCCCAGGGATATACTCTGGGGCCAACGTCCTGACTTTC.

CDR3 nucleotide sequence: TGTGCCAGTAGTCGGGACAGGCTGAATTCACCCCTCCACTTT. Protein product: CASSRDRLNSPLHF. The chain links TRBV19 to TRBJ1-6, with 8 bases that match TRBD1. V was clipped by 5 bases and J by 7 bases; unmatched bases: 4. Germline V CDR1 and CDR2: LNHDA, SQIVND (reference sequence). CDR3 length equals 14 residues. Full variable domain (remainder filled in from reference TRBV19 and TRBJ1-6): DGGITQSPKYLFRKEGQNVTLSCEQNLNHDAMYWYRQDPGQGLRLIYYSQIVNDFQKGDIAEGYSVSREKKESFPLTVTSAQKNPTAFYLCASSRDRLNSPLHFGNGTRLTVT.

The rearrangement uses TRBV7-6 and TRBJ1-5, with 8 bases lining up with TRBD1. This CDR3 spans 16 amino acids. With 0 bases clipped from V and 7 bases from J, the junction kept 8 bases outside the gene matches. Germline V gives CDR1 SGHVS, CDR2 FNYEAQ. The CDR3 spells CASSLAPDRGSQPQHF. The CDR3 bases are TGTGCCAGCAGCTTAGCTCCTGACAGGGGAAGCCAGCCCCAGCATTTT.

The chain carries TRBV5-4 and TRBJ1-1, with D unresolved. The CDR3 loop spans 13 amino acids. V lost 1 base to trimming and J lost 1 base, with 5 bases between them. The germline gives CDR1 SGHNT, CDR2 YYREEE (reference sequence). Here the CDR3 reads CASSLRQNTEAFF. The CDR3 DNA is TGTGCCAGCAGCTTGAGACAGAACACTGAAGCTTTCTTT.

CDR3 nucleotides: TGTGCCAGCAGCTTAGAGGGACAGGTAAGGCGTGGCACTGAAGCTTTCTTT. Residues: CASSLEGQVRRGTEAFF. This chain links TRBV7-2 with TRBJ1-1, with TRBD1 matching over 8 bases. This CDR3 has 17 residues. Germline V gives CDR1 SGHTA, CDR2 FQGNSA. Trimming removed 1 base from V and 4 bases from J; junction bases left unmatched: 11.

The genes are TRBV6-5 and TRBJ2-3; TRBD2 matches at 13 bases. V shed 2 bases and J 4 bases; nucleotides not matched to a gene: 3. This CDR3 region has 16 residues. CDR1 and CDR2 from the germline V gene are MNHEY and SVGAGI. CDR3 region: CASSYDGLAGADTQYF. CDR3 nucleotide sequence: TGTGCCAGCAGTTACGACGGACTAGCGGGGGCAGATACGCAGTATTTT.

This sequence joins TRBV19 and TRBJ1-4; D is unresolved. V was cut by 6 bases and J by 2 bases, with 7 bases left in between. The germline CDR1 and CDR2 sequences are LNHDA and SQIVND (reference sequence). This CDR3 is built from 13 residues. The CDR3 sequence is CASSVNTNEKLFF. The CDR3 coding sequence is TGTGCCAGTAGCGTGAACACTAATGAAAAACTGTTTTTT.

CDR3 in DNA: TGTGCCAGCAGTGGCATCGGACTGGCAGATACGCAGTATTTT. It is translated as CASSGIGLADTQYF. The chain is built from TRBV25-1 and TRBJ2-3; TRBD2 might be the D (5 bases). Trimming shortened V by 4 bases and J by 4 bases, and 12 bases separated the two germline ends. Germline V lookup: CDR1 MGHDK, CDR2 SYGVNS. The CDR3 runs 14 residues.

The chain employs TRBV5-4 and TRBJ2-5; 9 nucleotides line up with TRBD2. CDR3 length: 20 amino acids. Germline CDR1 and CDR2: SGHNT and YYREEE (reference sequence). After removal of 0 bases from V and 1 base from J, the junction contained 16 bases not matched to a gene. As DNA, the CDR3 is TGTGCCAGCAGCTTGGCCGGGGAGGGGCTAGCGGGACAGACCCAAGAGACCCAGTACTTC. Encoded protein: CASSLAGEGLAGQTQETQYF.

The rearrangement joins TRBV6-5 to TRBJ1-1, with D perhaps matching TRBD1 (5 bases). Germline assignment: CDR1 MNHEY and CDR2 SVGAGI. Between the trimmed V and J ends, which lost 2 bases and 6 bases, there was a span of 13 bases. This CDR3 contains 14 residues. The CDR3 sequence is CASSYPGRIPEAFF. CDR3 nucleotides: TGTGCCAGCAGTTACCCGGGACGGATACCTGAAGCTTTCTTT.

The chain recombines TRBV19 with TRBJ1-2, with D perhaps TRBD1 (6 bases). Germline V gene data show CDR1 as LNHDA and CDR2 as SQIVND (reference sequence). Trimming removed 4 bases at V and 5 bases at J, with 17 bases between. The CDR3 is made up of 15 amino acids. The CDR3 loop reads CASSTPAGTSYGYTF. The CDR3 bases are TGTGCCAGTAGTACCCCGGCCGGGACATCATATGGCTACACCTTC.

V is TRBV6-5 and J is TRBJ1-1; no reliable D call. The germline CDR1 and CDR2 sequences are MNHEY and SVGAGI. V lost 7 bases and J lost 4, with 10 bases in between. The CDR3 totals 12 residues. CDR3 sequence: CASTDGGTEAFF. DNA of the CDR3: TGTGCCAGCACCGACGGAGGCACTGAAGCTTTCTTT.

The chain is built from TRBV3-1 (or the pseudogene TRBV3-2) and TRBJ1-2; D ambiguous. Between the trimmed V and J ends, which lost 1 base and 5 bases, there was a span of 5 bases. Germline V CDR1 and CDR2: LGHDT, YNNKEL (reference sequence). This CDR3 comprises 12 residues. The CDR3 region has the DNA TGTGCCAGCAGCCAAGGAAAATATGGCTACACCTTC. Its translation is CASSQGKYGYTF.

This clone showed up just once. This chain connects TRBV11-2 to TRBJ2-4; 7 bases match TRBD2. This CDR3 contains 16 residues. V lost 4 bases to trimming and J lost 0 bases; unmatched junction nucleotides: 6. Germline V lookup: CDR1 SGHAT, CDR2 FQNNGV. The CDR3: CASSSPSGIAKNIQYF. CDR3 nucleotide sequence: TGTGCCAGCAGCTCTCCTAGCGGTATAGCCAAAAACATTCAGTACTTC.

This clone appeared a single time. The chain employs TRBV27 and TRBJ2-4, with D perhaps matching TRBD1 (6 bases). Germline loops: CDR1 MNHEY, CDR2 SMNVEV (reference sequence). This CDR3 is 18 amino acids long. V was pared by 4 bases and J by 0 bases, with 19 bases between. The CDR3 nucleotides read TGTGCCAGCAGTTCCACCGGAGCAGGGGCGATAGCCAAAAACATTCAGTACTTC. Translated, it gives CASSSTGAGAIAKNIQYF.

The V gene is TRBV18, the J gene TRBJ2-5; TRBD1 matches at 8 bases. The CDR3 extends over 15 amino acids. The J segment lost 2 bases and the V segment lost 4 bases, leaving 6 bases of the junction unmatched. Per germline, CDR1 KGHSH and CDR2 LQKENI. This CDR3 reads CASSRGTGVQETQYF. The CDR3 bases are TGTGCCAGCTCACGCGGGACAGGTGTGCAAGAGACCCAGTACTTC.

The J gene is TRBJ2-7, the V gene TRBV3-1 (or the pseudogene TRBV3-2); D is possibly TRBD1 or TRBD2 (5 bases each). Trimming stripped 1 base from V and 2 bases from J, with 9 bases between. Germline values: CDR1 LGHDT, CDR2 YNNKEL (reference sequence). This CDR3 has 14 residues. The CDR3 nucleotides are TGTGCCAGCAGCCAAGCCTCGGGACCCTACGAGCAGTACTTC. Translating it yields CASSQASGPYEQYF.

The chain links TRBV2 to TRBJ1-6; no firm D call. This CDR3 region has 14 residues. The germline gives CDR1 SNHLY, CDR2 FYNNEI. Trimming stripped 7 bases from V and 5 bases from J, with 12 bases between. Written as DNA, the CDR3 is TGTGCCAGCAATTGGGCAGCCGATAATTCACCCCTCCACTTT. Amino acid sequence: CASNWAADNSPLHF. The variable domain in full, with the rest retrieved from reference TRBV2 and TRBJ1-6, is EPEVTQTPSHQVTQMGQEVILRCVPISNHLYFYWYRQILGQKVEFLVSFYNNEISEKSEIFDDQFSVERPDGSNFTLKIRSTKLEDSAMYFCASNWAADNSPLHFGNGTRLTVT.

The gene calls are TRBV28 and TRBJ2-7; 9 bases align to TRBD1. Per germline, CDR1 MDHEN and CDR2 SYDVKM. CDR3 length: 15 residues. Trimming removed 4 bases from V and 3 bases from J; junction bases left unmatched: 7. The CDR3 coding sequence is TGTGCCAGCAGTTACATTCGGACAGGGGTCTACGAGCAGTACTTC. Translating it yields CASSYIRTGVYEQYF.

This clone was recorded a few times. The V call is TRBV5-6, the J call TRBJ2-4; 7 positions match TRBD2. CDR3 length equals 14 residues. CDR1 and CDR2 (germline): SGHDT, YYEEEE. V trimming: 3 bases; J trimming: 3 bases; junction bases outside the gene matches: 3. This CDR3 is CASSSGLGKNIQYF. The CDR3 nucleotides are TGTGCCAGCAGCTCCGGACTAGGCAAAAACATTCAGTACTTC.